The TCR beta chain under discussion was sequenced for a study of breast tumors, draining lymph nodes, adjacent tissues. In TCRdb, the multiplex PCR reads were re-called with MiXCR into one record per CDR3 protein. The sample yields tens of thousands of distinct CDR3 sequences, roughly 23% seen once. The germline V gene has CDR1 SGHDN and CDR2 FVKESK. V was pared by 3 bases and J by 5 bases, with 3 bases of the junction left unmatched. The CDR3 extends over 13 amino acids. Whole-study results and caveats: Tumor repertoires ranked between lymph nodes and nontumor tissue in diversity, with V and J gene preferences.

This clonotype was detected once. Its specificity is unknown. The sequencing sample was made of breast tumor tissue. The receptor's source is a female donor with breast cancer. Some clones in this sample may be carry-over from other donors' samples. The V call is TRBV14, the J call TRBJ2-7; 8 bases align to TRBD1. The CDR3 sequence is CASSHLDRDEQYF. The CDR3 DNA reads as TGTGCCAGCAGCCACCTGGACAGGGACGAGCAGTACTTC.